Below are 21 T cell receptor beta chains sequenced from a single sample in a study of T cells after yellow fever vaccination. From the 5' RACE reads, TCRdb called clonotypes with MiXCR, one entry per CDR3 protein. Of nearly 550,000 distinct CDR3 sequences in the sample, 15% to 20% were seen once. The material sequenced was PBMCs, taken 15 days after the yellow fever booster vaccination. The source of these receptors is a man aged 25 to 40 who received the YFV17D yellow fever vaccine.

This clonotype occurred a few times. The DNA of the CDR3 is TGTGCCAGCAGCTTAGGGGCCCTTCAACGGATCTACAATGAGCAGTTCTTC. Translation: CASSLGALQRIYNEQFF. The genes are TRBV7-9 and TRBJ2-1, with D hard to call. V was shortened by 1 base and J by 3 bases, with 16 bases between the two germline ends. This CDR3 contains 17 residues. Germline V gene lookup returns CDR1 SEHNR and CDR2 FQNEAQ (reference sequence).

There are a few counts of this clonotype. This chain uses TRBV7-2 with TRBJ2-7; 9 nucleotides match TRBD1. The V gene end was trimmed by 2 bases and the J gene end by 6 bases; junction bases not matched to a gene: 8. Germline values: CDR1 SGHTA, CDR2 FQGNSA. The CDR3 length is 15 residues. In DNA, the CDR3 is TGTGCCAGCAGCTTACAAACAGGGGGCTTGGGCGAGCAGTACTTC. Amino acids: CASSLQTGGLGEQYF.

The chain employs TRBV7-2 and TRBJ2-5; possibly TRBD2 for D (5 bases). The CDR3 loop spans 13 amino acids. The germline V gene has CDR1 SGHTA and CDR2 FQGNSA. Trimming removed 5 bases at V and 3 bases at J, with 10 bases between. The CDR3 DNA sequence: TGTGCCAGCAGCCCCCTCGGGAAAGAGACCCAGTACTTC. Residues: CASSPLGKETQYF.

This clonotype was observed a handful of times. The CDR3 protein is CASSYSSTDRDTQYF. The DNA of the CDR3 is TGTGCCAGCAGTTATAGTAGTACCGATCGAGATACGCAGTATTTT. The chain is built from TRBV6-5 and TRBJ2-3; D uncertain. V was trimmed by 3 bases and J by 5 bases, leaving 15 bases between them. There are 15 residues in the CDR3. Germline V CDR1 and CDR2: MNHEY, SVGAGI.

The rearrangement joins TRBV19 to TRBJ1-5; weak D call: TRBD1 (6 bases). CDR1 LNHDA and CDR2 SQIVND come from the germline V gene (reference sequence). The CDR3 has 14 amino acids. The V end was cut by 7 bases, the J end by 6 bases, with 16 bases between. The CDR3 region is CASKGGQTVQPQHF. CDR3 DNA sequence: TGTGCCAGTAAGGGCGGACAGACCGTTCAGCCCCAGCATTTT.

The genes are TRBV7-7 and TRBJ2-7; 8 nucleotides agree with TRBD1. This CDR3 has 13 amino acids. CDR1 is SSHAT, CDR2 FNYEAQ, per germline (reference sequence). Trimming took 5 bases from V and 5 from J; bases not matched to a gene: 5. Written as DNA, the CDR3 is TGTGCCAGCAGCCCACAGGGGGTCCACGAGCAGTACTTC. Translated, it gives CASSPQGVHEQYF.

This clonotype was found a few times. DNA for the CDR3: TGTGCCAGCTCTAGCGGGGGGGTCAATGAGCAGTTCTTC. Its translation is CASSSGGVNEQFF. The chain couples TRBV7-9 to TRBJ2-1; TRBD2 aligns across 12 bases. With V trimmed by 8 bases and J by 6 bases, 2 bases remained unmatched. The CDR3 has 13 residues. Germline-derived CDR1 and CDR2 are SEHNR and FQNEAQ (reference sequence).

This clonotype occurred a few times. This sequence joins TRBV3-1 and TRBJ2-1; D is possibly TRBD2 (6 bases). Trimming cost V 0 bases and J 6 bases, with 21 bases left between them. Per germline, CDR1 LGHDT and CDR2 YNNKEL (reference sequence). The CDR3 runs to 18 residues. The CDR3 here is CASSQEYSWRARINEQFF. For the CDR3, the DNA is TGTGCCAGCAGCCAAGAATACAGCTGGAGGGCTAGGATCAATGAGCAGTTCTTC.

This chain uses TRBV5-1 with TRBJ2-4; 8 bases agree with TRBD1. The CDR3 runs 15 residues. J was trimmed by 6 bases and V by 0 bases; bases with no gene match: 5. Germline loops: CDR1 SGHRS, CDR2 YFSETQ. The CDR3 DNA is TGCGCCAGCAGCTTGGAAGGGACAGGAATAAACATTCAGTACTTC. It translates to CASSLEGTGINIQYF. Together with reference TRBV5-1 and TRBJ2-4, the CDR3 gives the full variable domain: KAGVTQTPRYLIKTRGQQVTLSCSPISGHRSVSWYQQTPGQGLQFLFEYFSETQRNKGNFPGRFSGRQFSNSRSEMNVSTLELGDSALYLCASSLEGTGINIQYFGAGTRLSVL.

This clonotype was counted only a few times. The chain employs TRBV7-6 and TRBJ1-4; D is ambiguous. This CDR3 comprises 16 residues. The germline CDR1 and CDR2 sequences are SGHVS and FNYEAQ. V lost 9 bases and J 0 bases, leaving 17 bases between the germline ends. The CDR3 DNA follows: TGTGCCAGGAACTCCCGATATTTCGCAACTAATGAAAAACTGTTTTTT. As protein: CARNSRYFATNEKLFF. The full variable domain, completed using reference TRBV7-6 and TRBJ1-4, is GAGVSQSPRYKVTKRGQDVALRCDPISGHVSLYWYRQALGQGPEFLTYFNYEAQQDKSGLPNDRFSAERPEGSISTLTIQRTEQRDSAMYRCARNSRYFATNEKLFFGSGTQLSVL.

The chain recombines TRBV23-1 with TRBJ2-1; D is uncertain. TRBV23-1 counts as an open reading frame of uncertain function. The CDR3 spans 13 residues. V lost 6 bases, J lost 8 bases, and 14 bases lay in between. CDR3 sequence reads: CASSLFSGDEQFF. CDR3 in DNA: TGCGCCAGCAGCCTATTCTCAGGCGATGAGCAGTTCTTC.

The genes are TRBV5-6 and TRBJ2-2, with TRBD2 matching 10 bases. The CDR3 length is 16 residues. CDR1 and CDR2 (germline): SGHDT, YYEEEE. V lost 2 bases to trimming and J lost 4 bases; unmatched junction nucleotides: 5. The CDR3 region is CASSFPSSGGTGELFF. CDR3 DNA sequence: TGTGCCAGCAGCTTCCCGTCTAGCGGGGGCACCGGGGAGCTGTTTTTT.

Only a few counts were recorded for this clonotype. J is TRBJ2-2 and V is TRBV7-3; D gene unclear. The CDR3 is 13 residues long. V was cut by 11 bases and J by 4 bases, with 14 bases left in between. Germline V gene sequence: CDR1 SGHTA, CDR2 FQGTGA. CDR3 residues: CASSTSGTGELFF. In DNA form, the CDR3 reads TGTGCCTCTTCGACGTCAGGCACCGGGGAGCTGTTTTTT.

This chain links TRBV5-1 with TRBJ2-5; 9 bases align to TRBD1. Germline V gene data show CDR1 as SGHRS and CDR2 as YFSETQ. Trimming took 4 bases from V and 4 from J; bases not matched to a gene: 8. The CDR3 sequence is 15 residues long. CDR3 sequence reads: CASSSRQGVTETQYF. The CDR3 DNA is TGCGCCAGCAGCAGTCGACAGGGGGTAACAGAGACCCAGTACTTC.

The chain combines TRBV11-2 with TRBJ1-4; TRBD1 matches at 7 bases. The CDR3 runs 16 residues. In germline, CDR1 is SGHAT, CDR2 FQNNGV. V was pared by 6 bases and J by 8 bases, with 15 bases of the junction left unmatched. The CDR3 DNA reads as TGTGCCAGCAGTTCAACTGCTAGGGGGCGAGGGGAAAAACTGTTTTTT. It encodes CASSSTARGRGEKLFF.

There are a few counts of this clonotype. The chain combines TRBV2 with TRBJ1-2, with unresolved D. The V gene lost 2 bases and the J gene lost 5 bases, with 6 bases spanning the gap. The CDR3 length is 12 residues. Germline V lookup: CDR1 SNHLY, CDR2 FYNNEI. CDR3 residues: CASSESGYGYTF. The DNA for the CDR3 is TGTGCCAGCAGTGAAAGTGGGTATGGCTACACCTTC.

The sample holds a few counts of this clonotype. The CDR3 here is CASSWASGPLTSYEQYF. For the CDR3, the DNA is TGCGCCAGCAGCTGGGCTAGCGGACCCTTAACCTCCTACGAGCAGTACTTC. The chain uses TRBV5-1 and TRBJ2-7, with 7 bases matching TRBD2. The CDR3 loop spans 17 amino acids. After removal of 3 bases from V and 0 bases from J, the junction contained 12 bases not matched to a gene. CDR1 SGHRS and CDR2 YFSETQ come from the germline V gene. The full variable domain, completed using reference TRBV5-1 and TRBJ2-7, is KAGVTQTPRYLIKTRGQQVTLSCSPISGHRSVSWYQQTPGQGLQFLFEYFSETQRNKGNFPGRFSGRQFSNSRSEMNVSTLELGDSALYLCASSWASGPLTSYEQYFGPGTRLTVT.

V is TRBV10-3 and J is TRBJ2-5; D is ambiguous. The V end lost 3 bases, the J end lost 3 bases, and 8 bases lay between the germline ends. CDR3 size: 13 residues. CDR1 is ENHRY and CDR2 is SYGVKD in the germline V gene. CDR3 coding DNA: TGTGCCATCAGTGAAAGGGCAGAAGAGACCCAGTACTTC. Residues: CAISERAEETQYF.

Only a few counts were recorded for this clonotype. The V gene is TRBV6-1, the J gene TRBJ1-1, with D maybe TRBD1 (6 bases). Germline V gene sequence: CDR1 MNHNS, CDR2 SASEGT. Trimming removed 5 bases at V and 10 bases at J, with 20 bases between. CDR3 size: 14 residues. Written as DNA, the CDR3 is TGTGCCAGCAGTACAGGGTCCCTTCGAAGGAGAGCTTTCTTT. Translation gives CASSTGSLRRRAFF.

At least ten counts were recorded for this clonotype. The gene calls are TRBV12-3 or TRBV12-4 and TRBJ2-1, with D possibly matching TRBD2 (8 bases). The CDR3 has 15 amino acids. The germline V and J ends were trimmed by 6 bases and 8 bases, with 20 bases remaining between them. The CDR3 nucleotides read TGTGCCAGCAGGCAGACTAGCGTCGACAGGGATGAGCAGTTCTTC. It encodes CASRQTSVDRDEQFF.

This clonotype has just a few counts. The chain employs TRBV29-1 and TRBJ2-7; no clear D. Germline CDR1 SQVTM, CDR2 ANQGSEA. The CDR3 totals 14 residues. The germline V and J ends were trimmed by 5 bases and 2 bases, with 16 bases remaining between them. The DNA for the CDR3 is TGCAGCGTTAGGAAGGACCGCACGGCCTACGAGCAGTACTTC. Translation gives CSVRKDRTAYEQYF.